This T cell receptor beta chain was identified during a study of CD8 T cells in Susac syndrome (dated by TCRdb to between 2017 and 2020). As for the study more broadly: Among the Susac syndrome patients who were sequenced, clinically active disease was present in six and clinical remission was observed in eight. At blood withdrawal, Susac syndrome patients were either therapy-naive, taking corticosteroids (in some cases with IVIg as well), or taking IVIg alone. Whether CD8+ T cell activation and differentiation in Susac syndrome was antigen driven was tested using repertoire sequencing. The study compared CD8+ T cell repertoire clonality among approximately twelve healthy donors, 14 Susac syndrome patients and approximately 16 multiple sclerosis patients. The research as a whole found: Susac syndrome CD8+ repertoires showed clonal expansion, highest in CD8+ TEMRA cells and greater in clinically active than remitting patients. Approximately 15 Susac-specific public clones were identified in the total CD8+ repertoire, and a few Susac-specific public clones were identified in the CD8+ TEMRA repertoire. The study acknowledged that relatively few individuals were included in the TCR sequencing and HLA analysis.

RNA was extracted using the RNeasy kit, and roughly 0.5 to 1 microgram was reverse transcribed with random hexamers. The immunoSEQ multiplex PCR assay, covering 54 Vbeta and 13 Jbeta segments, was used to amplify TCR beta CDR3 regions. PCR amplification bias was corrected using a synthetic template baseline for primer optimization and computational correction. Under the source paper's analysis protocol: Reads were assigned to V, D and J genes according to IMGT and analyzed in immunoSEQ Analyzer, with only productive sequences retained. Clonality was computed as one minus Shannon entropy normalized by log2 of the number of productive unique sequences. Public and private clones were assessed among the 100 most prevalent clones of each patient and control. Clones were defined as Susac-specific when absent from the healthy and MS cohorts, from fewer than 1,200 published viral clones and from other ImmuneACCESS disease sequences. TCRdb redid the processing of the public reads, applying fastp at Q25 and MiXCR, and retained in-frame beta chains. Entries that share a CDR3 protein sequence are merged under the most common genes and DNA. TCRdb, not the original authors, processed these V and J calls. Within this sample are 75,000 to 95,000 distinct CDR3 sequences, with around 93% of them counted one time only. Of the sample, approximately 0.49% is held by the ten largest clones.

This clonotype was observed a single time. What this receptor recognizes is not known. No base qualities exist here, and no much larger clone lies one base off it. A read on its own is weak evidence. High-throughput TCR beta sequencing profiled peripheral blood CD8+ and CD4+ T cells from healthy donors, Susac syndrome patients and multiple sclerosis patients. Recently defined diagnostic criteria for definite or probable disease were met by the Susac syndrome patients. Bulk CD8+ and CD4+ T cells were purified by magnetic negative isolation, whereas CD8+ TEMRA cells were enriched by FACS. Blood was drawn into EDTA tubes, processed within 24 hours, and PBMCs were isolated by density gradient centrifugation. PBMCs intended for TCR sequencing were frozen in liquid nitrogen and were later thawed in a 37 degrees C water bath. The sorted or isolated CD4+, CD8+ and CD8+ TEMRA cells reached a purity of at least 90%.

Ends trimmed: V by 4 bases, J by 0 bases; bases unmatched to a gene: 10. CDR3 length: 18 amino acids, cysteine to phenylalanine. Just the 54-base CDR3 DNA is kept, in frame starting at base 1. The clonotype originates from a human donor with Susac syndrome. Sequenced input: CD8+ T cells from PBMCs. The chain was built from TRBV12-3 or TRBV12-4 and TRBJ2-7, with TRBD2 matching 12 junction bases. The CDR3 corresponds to CASSSGLAGAWSSYEQYF. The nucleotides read TGTGCCAGCAGTTCGGGACTAGCGGGTGCTTGGAGCTCCTACGAGCAGTACTTC.